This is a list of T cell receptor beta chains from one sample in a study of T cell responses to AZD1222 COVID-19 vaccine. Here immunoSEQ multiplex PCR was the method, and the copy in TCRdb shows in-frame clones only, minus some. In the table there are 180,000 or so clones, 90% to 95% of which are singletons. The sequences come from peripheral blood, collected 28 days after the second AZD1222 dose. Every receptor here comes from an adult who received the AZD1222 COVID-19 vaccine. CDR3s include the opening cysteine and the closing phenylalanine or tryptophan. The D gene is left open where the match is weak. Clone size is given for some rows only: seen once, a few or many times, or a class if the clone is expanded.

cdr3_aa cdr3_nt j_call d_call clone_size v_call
CASSVFRQGGTGELFF TGTGCCAGCAGTGTCTTCCGACAGGGAGGCACCGGGGAGCTGTTTTTT TRBJ2-2 NA NA TRBV6-1
CASSGARGDGYTF TGTGCCAGCAGCGGAGCGAGGGGGGATGGCTACACCTTC TRBJ1-2 NA NA TRBV7-3
CASIKTPNPREEGNQPQHF TGTGCTAGCATCAAAACCCCGAACCCCCGGGAAGAGGGCAATCAGCCCCAGCATTTT TRBJ1-5 NA NA TRBV7-7
CASSPRGGQGVSYEQYF TGTGCCAGCTCACCACGTGGTGGACAGGGGGTCTCCTACGAGCAGTACTTC TRBJ2-7 TRBD1 NA TRBV18
CAWSVRPRETQYF TGTGCCTGGAGTGTACGGCCGCGAGAGACCCAGTACTTC TRBJ2-5 NA NA TRBV30
CASSVIIETQYF TGTGCCAGCAGTGTCATTATTGAGACCCAGTACTTC TRBJ2-5 NA NA TRBV2
CAWNFGGLAVTGELFF TGTGCCTGGAATTTTGGGGGACTAGCGGTAACCGGGGAGCTGTTTTTT TRBJ2-2 TRBD2 NA TRBV30
CASSPDRGHTEAFF TGTGCCAGCAGCCCGGACAGGGGGCACACTGAAGCTTTCTTT TRBJ1-1 TRBD1 once TRBV5-6
CASSTGGLGTDTQYF TGTGCCAGTAGTACGGGGGGGCTAGGGACAGATACGCAGTATTTT TRBJ2-3 TRBD2 NA TRBV19
CASSVVPSPNEAFF TGTGCCAGCAGCGTAGTGCCGTCCCCGAATGAAGCTTTCTTT TRBJ1-1 NA NA TRBV9
CASRIQAGANVLTF TGTGCCAGTAGGATACAGGCTGGGGCCAACGTCCTGACTTTC TRBJ2-6 NA NA TRBV19
CASSPLASGPMNTEAFF TGCGCCAGCAGCCCCTTAGCGTCCGGACCCATGAACACTGAAGCTTTCTTT TRBJ1-1 NA NA TRBV4-3
CASSLRQGVQQPQHF TGTGCCAGCAGCCTGAGACAGGGGGTTCAACAGCCCCAGCATTTT TRBJ1-5 TRBD1 NA TRBV7-6
CSASPVGQEDTEAFF TGCAGTGCTAGTCCCGTCGGGCAGGAGGACACTGAAGCTTTCTTT TRBJ1-1 NA NA TRBV20-1
CASSPRTSGGSYNEQFF TGTGCCAGCTCACCACGGACTAGCGGGGGCTCCTACAATGAGCAGTTCTTC TRBJ2-1 TRBD2 NA TRBV18
CASSLSASYF TGTGCCAGCAGCTTGTCGGCTTCCTACTTC TRBJ2-7 NA NA TRBV5-6
CASSSTRITGAGNTIYF TGCGCCAGCAGCTCCACCCGGATAACAGGGGCTGGAAACACCATATATTTT TRBJ1-3 TRBD1 NA TRBV5-1
CASSLAGRTSQPQHF TGTGCCAGCTCACTGGCAGGGAGGACTAGTCAGCCCCAGCATTTT TRBJ1-5 NA NA TRBV18
CASSPKPPITEAFF TGTGCCAGCAGTCCGAAACCCCCCATAACTGAAGCTTTCTTT TRBJ1-1 NA NA TRBV7-2
CASGFRLATTPDTQYF TGTGCTAGTGGTTTCCGACTAGCCACAACCCCAGATACGCAGTATTTT TRBJ2-3 TRBD2 NA TRBV12-5
CASSPQGGYEQYF TGTGCCAGCTCACCACAAGGGGGCTACGAGCAGTACTTC TRBJ2-7 NA NA TRBV18
CASSIRPVGRVAQPQHF TGTGCCAGTAGTATACGTCCGGTGGGCAGGGTCGCGCAGCCCCAGCATTTT TRBJ1-5 NA NA TRBV19
CASRGTIFGTEAFF TGTGCCAGCAGGGGGACAATCTTCGGGACTGAAGCTTTCTTT TRBJ1-1 NA NA TRBV6-5
CSASGGAPNTGELFF TGCAGTGCTAGCGGGGGGGCCCCGAACACCGGGGAGCTGTTTTTT TRBJ2-2 TRBD2 NA TRBV29-1
CASSLAGGGNQPQHF TGTGCCAGCAGCCTAGCCGGGGGGGGCAATCAGCCCCAGCATTTT TRBJ1-5 NA NA TRBV11-3
CASSLDPSGGELFF TGTGCCAGCAGCTTGGACCCCTCCGGCGGGGAGCTGTTTTTT TRBJ2-2 NA NA TRBV5-4
CASSLSAGPIEKLFF TGTGCCAGCAGCTTATCGGCGGGACCAATTGAAAAACTGTTTTTT TRBJ1-4 NA NA TRBV11-2
CATSRELVGQGWYEQYF TGTGCCACCAGCAGAGAACTAGTAGGACAGGGGTGGTACGAGCAGTACTTC TRBJ2-7 TRBD1 NA TRBV15